A selection of T cell receptor beta chains follows, all from one sample in a study of blood T cell repertoires in COVID-19. Measured with immunoSEQ multiplex PCR; TCRdb has only the in-frame clones, and not every one. The sample yields approximately 120,000 clones, roughly 91% seen once. Sequenced material: peripheral blood. Receptors originate from a human donor with acute or convalescent COVID-19. The donor label of this sample is uncertain. Each CDR3 is given with its conserved first and last residue. The order of the fields is D gene, V gene, clone size, J gene, CDR3 DNA, CDR3 protein. A D gene is named only where the DNA matches it firmly. For some rows the clone size is stated as once, few or many, or as a class when expanded; others skip it.

d_gene: TRBD1
v_gene: TRBV7-9
abundance: few
j_gene: TRBJ2-1
CDR3nt: TGTGCCAGCAGCCAGGGACAGTTTATCGAACACAATGAGCAGTTCTTC
CDR3aa: CASSQGQFIEHNEQFF

d_gene: -
v_gene: TRBV30
abundance: -
j_gene: TRBJ2-1
CDR3nt: TGTGCCTGGAGCGTGTACAATGAGCAGTTCTTC
CDR3aa: CAWSVYNEQFF

d_gene: -
v_gene: TRBV20-1
abundance: -
j_gene: TRBJ2-5
CDR3nt: TGCAGTGCTAGTCCAGGGGGGAGGCACGAGACCCAGTACTTC
CDR3aa: CSASPGGRHETQYF

d_gene: TRBD2
v_gene: TRBV19
abundance: -
j_gene: TRBJ2-3
CDR3nt: TGTGCCAGTAGCCTTAGCGGGGGCCTAGATACGCAGTATTTT
CDR3aa: CASSLSGGLDTQYF

d_gene: TRBD2
v_gene: TRBV6-1
abundance: -
j_gene: TRBJ2-1
CDR3nt: TGTGCCAGCAGTGAATGGACTAGCGGGAGCCAGCGGGAGCAGTTCTTC
CDR3aa: CASSEWTSGSQREQFF

d_gene: TRBD1
v_gene: TRBV7-9
abundance: -
j_gene: TRBJ1-2
CDR3nt: TGTGCCAGCAGCTCCGGGACAGAGAGGGGCTACACCTTC
CDR3aa: CASSSGTERGYTF

d_gene: TRBD2
v_gene: TRBV10-3
abundance: -
j_gene: TRBJ2-1
CDR3nt: TGTGCCATCAGGGCCGGGACTAGCTCGAATGAGCAGTTCTTC
CDR3aa: CAIRAGTSSNEQFF

d_gene: -
v_gene: TRBV29-1
abundance: -
j_gene: TRBJ1-3
CDR3nt: TGCAGCGTTTTTACAGGGATGAGCAACACCATATATTTT
CDR3aa: CSVFTGMSNTIYF

d_gene: -
v_gene: TRBV3-1/TRBV3-2
abundance: -
j_gene: TRBJ2-7
CDR3nt: TGTGCCAGCAGCGCACATCAAAGGGGGTGGGCGAGTAGCGAGCAGTACTTC
CDR3aa: CASSAHQRGWASSEQYF

d_gene: TRBD1
v_gene: TRBV5-1
abundance: -
j_gene: TRBJ1-1
CDR3nt: TGCGCCAGCAGCTCATCCGGGACAGTCCGAGAAGAAGCTTTCTTT
CDR3aa: CASSSSGTVREEAFF

d_gene: -
v_gene: TRBV5-1
abundance: few
j_gene: TRBJ1-2
CDR3nt: TGCGCCAGCAGTACTCAAGGACAGCATGGCTACACCTTC
CDR3aa: CASSTQGQHGYTF

d_gene: -
v_gene: TRBV7-2
abundance: once
j_gene: TRBJ1-1
CDR3nt: TGTGCCAGCAGCAGAGGGGGTACCCAAGGGAACACTGAAGCTTTCTTT
CDR3aa: CASSRGGTQGNTEAFF

d_gene: -
v_gene: TRBV27
abundance: -
j_gene: TRBJ1-4
CDR3nt: TGTGCCAGCAGTTTGCGCGGAGAAAAACTGTTTTTT
CDR3aa: CASSLRGEKLFF

d_gene: -
v_gene: TRBV15
abundance: -
j_gene: TRBJ1-1
CDR3nt: TGTGCCACCAGCAGAGATGAGGGATTACACACTGAAGCTTTCTTT
CDR3aa: CATSRDEGLHTEAFF

d_gene: TRBD2
v_gene: TRBV7-2
abundance: once
j_gene: TRBJ2-5
CDR3nt: TGTGCCAGCAGCTTTCAGTCGCGGGGGGCCGAAGAGACCCAGTACTTC
CDR3aa: CASSFQSRGAEETQYF

d_gene: TRBD1
v_gene: TRBV19
abundance: -
j_gene: TRBJ1-5
CDR3nt: TGTGCCAGTAGTATACCGGGGGACAGAGCCTATAGCAATCAGCCCCAGCATTTT
CDR3aa: CASSIPGDRAYSNQPQHF

d_gene: TRBD1
v_gene: TRBV28
abundance: once
j_gene: TRBJ1-6
CDR3nt: TGTGCCAGCAGGGGACAGGGGGACTCCTATAATTCACCCCTCCACTTT
CDR3aa: CASRGQGDSYNSPLHF

d_gene: -
v_gene: TRBV5-6
abundance: -
j_gene: TRBJ1-6
CDR3nt: TGTGCCAGCAGCTTTTTGGCTAGAGGTTCACCCCTCCACTTT
CDR3aa: CASSFLARGSPLHF

d_gene: TRBD1
v_gene: TRBV7-8
abundance: -
j_gene: TRBJ2-5
CDR3nt: TGTGCCAGCAGCTTGGACAGGGGCAGGGAGACCCAGTACTTC
CDR3aa: CASSLDRGRETQYF

d_gene: -
v_gene: TRBV14
abundance: -
j_gene: TRBJ2-7
CDR3nt: TGTGCCAGCAGCCCTGCCACTAACCCGCGGGACGGATACGGACGGCAGTACTTC
CDR3aa: CASSPATNPRDGYGRQYF

d_gene: TRBD1
v_gene: TRBV4-1
abundance: -
j_gene: TRBJ2-7
CDR3nt: TGCGCCAGCAGCCAAGATCCGGGGACAGGGGGTAAATTCTACGAGCAGTACTTC
CDR3aa: CASSQDPGTGGKFYEQYF

d_gene: TRBD2
v_gene: TRBV29-1
abundance: -
j_gene: TRBJ2-5
CDR3nt: TGCAGCGCCGTTGTTCTAGCGGAACAAGAGACCCAGTACTTC
CDR3aa: CSAVVLAEQETQYF

d_gene: -
v_gene: TRBV5-1
abundance: -
j_gene: TRBJ2-5
CDR3nt: TGCGCCAGCAGCTTGCTCCCTAACCAGGGTAGAGAGACCCAGTACTTC
CDR3aa: CASSLLPNQGRETQYF

d_gene: -
v_gene: TRBV4-1
abundance: -
j_gene: TRBJ1-5
CDR3nt: TGCGCCAGCAGCCTGACGGGGGGCTCCTCAAGGCCCCAGCATTTT
CDR3aa: CASSLTGGSSRPQHF

d_gene: -
v_gene: TRBV9
abundance: -
j_gene: TRBJ1-4
CDR3nt: TGTGCCAGCAGCCCCAGGCAGGGACAAAATGAAAAACTGTTTTTT
CDR3aa: CASSPRQGQNEKLFF

d_gene: -
v_gene: TRBV28
abundance: -
j_gene: TRBJ1-5
CDR3nt: TGTGCCAGCAGTTTTGGTACCCGCGGCCAGCCCCAGCATTTT
CDR3aa: CASSFGTRGQPQHF

d_gene: TRBD2
v_gene: TRBV28
abundance: -
j_gene: TRBJ2-7
CDR3nt: TGTGCCAGCAGGCCTTCTAGCGGATCCTACGAGCAGTACTTC
CDR3aa: CASRPSSGSYEQYF

d_gene: -
v_gene: TRBV3-1/TRBV3-2
abundance: -
j_gene: TRBJ1-1
CDR3nt: TGTGCCAGCAGCCTATTGAACACTGAAGCTTTCTTT
CDR3aa: CASSLLNTEAFF

d_gene: -
v_gene: TRBV30
abundance: once
j_gene: TRBJ1-5
CDR3nt: TGTGCCTGGAGTTTAGTCGGAGGGCACTTGGATCAGCCCCAGCATTTT
CDR3aa: CAWSLVGGHLDQPQHF

d_gene: TRBD1
v_gene: TRBV2
abundance: -
j_gene: TRBJ1-1
CDR3nt: TGTGCCAGCATACCGACAGGGCAGGACACTGAAGCTTTCTTT
CDR3aa: CASIPTGQDTEAFF

d_gene: TRBD1
v_gene: TRBV20-1
abundance: -
j_gene: TRBJ1-2
CDR3nt: TGCAGTGCTAGTGGGGCGACAGGGTCGGGCTACACCTTC
CDR3aa: CSASGATGSGYTF

d_gene: -
v_gene: TRBV7-8
abundance: -
j_gene: TRBJ1-5
CDR3nt: TGTGCCAGCAGCTTACACAGGGAGCAGCCCCAGCATTTT
CDR3aa: CASSLHREQPQHF

d_gene: -
v_gene: TRBV6-1
abundance: -
j_gene: TRBJ1-4
CDR3nt: TGTGCCAGCAGTGAAGAGGCAGTAGCTGAAAAACTGTTTTTT
CDR3aa: CASSEEAVAEKLFF

d_gene: TRBD1
v_gene: TRBV28
abundance: few
j_gene: TRBJ1-5
CDR3nt: TGTGCCAGCCACAGGGGCGGCAATCAGCCCCAGCATTTT
CDR3aa: CASHRGGNQPQHF

d_gene: TRBD2
v_gene: TRBV4-2
abundance: -
j_gene: TRBJ2-3
CDR3nt: TGTGCCAGCAGCCAAGAAGGGGTTCGGGGGGGCTCAGATACGCAGTATTTT
CDR3aa: CASSQEGVRGGSDTQYF

d_gene: -
v_gene: TRBV7-2
abundance: -
j_gene: TRBJ2-5
CDR3nt: TGTGCCAGCAGCTCAGGGTACCAAGAGACCCAGTACTTC
CDR3aa: CASSSGYQETQYF

d_gene: -
v_gene: TRBV19
abundance: once
j_gene: TRBJ2-1
CDR3nt: TGTGCCAGTAGTAAGCAGGGTGATGAGCAGTTCTTC
CDR3aa: CASSKQGDEQFF

d_gene: TRBD1
v_gene: TRBV2
abundance: -
j_gene: TRBJ2-1
CDR3nt: TGTGCCAGCAGTGGTTTGGACAGGAGCCTGGACAATGAGCAGTTCTTC
CDR3aa: CASSGLDRSLDNEQFF

d_gene: TRBD1
v_gene: TRBV5-1
abundance: -
j_gene: TRBJ1-1
CDR3nt: TGCGCCAGCAGCTCCAGAATGACAGGGAAGAGGAACACTGAAGCTTTCTTT
CDR3aa: CASSSRMTGKRNTEAFF

d_gene: -
v_gene: TRBV5-1
abundance: -
j_gene: TRBJ1-1
CDR3nt: TGCGCCAGCAGCTCAGGGGTACAGGGCAACAAGAACACTGAAGCTTTCTTT
CDR3aa: CASSSGVQGNKNTEAFF

d_gene: TRBD2
v_gene: TRBV11-3
abundance: -
j_gene: TRBJ2-7
CDR3nt: TGTGCCAGCAACCAACCCCGGACTAGCGGGAACTACGAGCAGTACTTC
CDR3aa: CASNQPRTSGNYEQYF

d_gene: TRBD2
v_gene: TRBV20-1
abundance: -
j_gene: TRBJ2-1
CDR3nt: TGCAGTGCTAGTTGGGCTAGCGGGGGCAATGAGCAGTTCTTC
CDR3aa: CSASWASGGNEQFF

d_gene: -
v_gene: TRBV28
abundance: -
j_gene: TRBJ1-1
CDR3nt: TGTGCCAGCAGTTCCCTTGGGTCAGGGTTCATGAACACTGAAGCTTTCTTT
CDR3aa: CASSSLGSGFMNTEAFF

d_gene: TRBD2
v_gene: TRBV5-1
abundance: -
j_gene: TRBJ2-1
CDR3nt: TGCGCCAGCAGCTTGGCGGCGGGAGGGAATGAGCAGTTCTTC
CDR3aa: CASSLAAGGNEQFF

d_gene: TRBD1
v_gene: TRBV5-1
abundance: -
j_gene: TRBJ1-2
CDR3nt: TGCGCCAGCAGACGCGACAGGGGGGACTATGGCTACACCTTC
CDR3aa: CASRRDRGDYGYTF

d_gene: -
v_gene: TRBV6-5
abundance: many
j_gene: TRBJ1-2
CDR3nt: TGTGCCACCCAAGACTTGACGGATACTAACTATGGCTACACCTTC
CDR3aa: CATQDLTDTNYGYTF

d_gene: -
v_gene: TRBV7-2
abundance: -
j_gene: TRBJ2-7
CDR3nt: TGTGCCAGCAGCTTATCGGGGATTGGGTACGAGCAGTACTTC
CDR3aa: CASSLSGIGYEQYF

d_gene: TRBD2
v_gene: TRBV19
abundance: -
j_gene: TRBJ2-2
CDR3nt: TGTGCCAGTAGTTCCCAGCGGGGGGGCCTGAACGGGGAGCTGTTTTTT
CDR3aa: CASSSQRGGLNGELFF

d_gene: -
v_gene: TRBV6-5
abundance: once
j_gene: TRBJ1-1
CDR3nt: TGTGCCAGCAGTCCTATTGGGTCATCAAGGGAGGCTTTCTTT
CDR3aa: CASSPIGSSREAFF

d_gene: -
v_gene: TRBV18
abundance: -
j_gene: TRBJ2-7
CDR3nt: TGTGCCAGCTCACCCATTTCCTACCAGGACACGAGCTCCTACGAGCAGTACTTC
CDR3aa: CASSPISYQDTSSYEQYF

d_gene: -
v_gene: TRBV10-1
abundance: -
j_gene: TRBJ1-2
CDR3nt: TGCGCCAGTCCGGGAGGAACTATTAACTATGGCTACACCTTC
CDR3aa: CASPGGTINYGYTF

d_gene: TRBD1
v_gene: TRBV19
abundance: -
j_gene: TRBJ2-4
CDR3nt: TGTGCCAGTAGTATTCTGGACAGGGGTATCGGGTCGGTAGCCAAAAACATTCAGTACTTC
CDR3aa: CASSILDRGIGSVAKNIQYF